What follows are 10 T cell receptor beta chains derived from one specimen sequenced in a study of T cells in Graves' hyperthyroidism and ophthalmopathy. RNA transcripts yielded amplified TCR beta CDR3 regions. Primed by the HTBI set, a first-round RT-PCR was run on the TCR CDR3. Via MiXCR, TCRdb re-called the multiplex PCR reads, giving one row per CDR3 protein. The sample gives 650,000 to 700,000 distinct CDR3 sequences, 17% of which show up once; around 15% is in the top ten. The sequenced sample consisted of blood. These receptor sequences come from a man aged 45 to 65 with Graves' hyperthyroidism.

Points on this clonotype: A single base separates this from a much larger clone, so it may be a read error. The J gene is TRBJ2-2, the V gene TRBV7-7, with D possibly being TRBD1 (5 bases). The CDR3 sequence is 14 residues long. Germline CDR1 reads SSHAT; CDR2 reads FNYEAQ (reference sequence). The CDR3 region has the DNA TGTGCTAACAGGACGACGGTTAACACCGGGGAGCTGTTTTTT. It codes for CANRTTVNTGELFF. Drawing the rest from reference TRBV7-7 and TRBJ2-2, the complete variable domain is GAGVSQSPRYKVTKRGQDVTLRCDPISSHATLYWYQQALGQGPEFLTYFNYEAQPDKSGLPSDRFSAERPEGSISTLTIQRTEQRDSAMYRCANRTTVNTGELFFGEGSRLTVL.

This clonotype was detected ten times or more. The rearrangement joins TRBV12-3 or TRBV12-4 to TRBJ2-7; a weak D match, TRBD1 (6 bases). V lost 6 bases to trimming and J lost 0 bases, with 12 bases between them. The CDR3 has 14 residues. Written as DNA, the CDR3 is TGTGCCAGCAGCCAAACAGGGTTCTCCTACGAGCAGTACTTC. The encoded protein is CASSQTGFSYEQYF.

This clonotype turned up a few times. The V and J genes are TRBV28 and TRBJ1-1, with a weak D call TRBD1 (5 bases). Germline V gives CDR1 MDHEN, CDR2 SYDVKM. The CDR3 loop spans 14 amino acids. Trimming stripped 5 bases from V and 7 bases from J, with 17 bases between. The CDR3 DNA reads as TGTGCCAGCAGTGGGGGACGGCGCCCACTTGAAGCTTTCTTT. Its protein is CASSGGRRPLEAFF.

The genes are TRBV6-2 or TRBV6-3 and TRBJ1-4, with 11 nucleotides matching TRBD1. CDR1 and CDR2 (germline): MNHEY, SVGEGT. Unmatched junction bases numbered 4, after V lost 7 bases and J lost 3 bases. This CDR3 comprises 15 residues. The CDR3, as DNA: TGTGCCAGCAACGGACAGGGGGCGTCTAATGAAAAACTGTTTTTT. It translates to CASNGQGASNEKLFF.

This clonotype has at least ten counts. The rearrangement uses TRBV27 and TRBJ2-1, with 8 bases lining up with TRBD1. Per the germline V gene, CDR1 is MNHEY and CDR2 is SMNVEV (reference sequence). This CDR3 region has 16 residues. Trimming cost V 3 bases and J 2 bases; bases outside gene matches: 6. The CDR3 sequence: CASSFIQGGTYNEQFF. DNA of the CDR3: TGTGCCAGCAGTTTCATACAGGGGGGCACCTACAATGAGCAGTTCTTC.

This clonotype showed up just a few times. A much larger clone is a single base away; this may be a read error. The rearrangement joins TRBV12-3 or TRBV12-4 to TRBJ1-5, with D perhaps TRBD1 (5 bases). This CDR3 spans 15 amino acids. The CDR3 protein is CTSSRAGLRTQPQHF. The CDR3 bases are TGTACCAGCAGTCGTGCGGGACTCCGAACTCAGCCCCAGCATTTT.

This clonotype appeared many times. V gene TRBV18 combines with J gene TRBJ1-5; maybe TRBD1 (5 bases). V dropped 0 bases and J dropped 5 bases, with 5 bases sitting between them. This CDR3 comprises 13 residues. Germline CDR1 is KGHSH and CDR2 is LQKENI. The CDR3 DNA follows: TGTGCCAGCTCACCACCGGGGGATCAGCCCCAGCATTTT. Amino acid sequence: CASSPPGDQPQHF.

This clonotype was recorded at least ten times. The chain has TRBV9 and TRBJ1-1; TRBD1 might be the D (6 bases). CDR1 is SGDLS, CDR2 YYNGEE, per germline. Trimming stripped 0 bases from V and 6 bases from J, with 9 bases between. The CDR3 is made up of 13 amino acids. The CDR3 DNA follows: TGTGCCAGCAGCGTAGCCGCAGGGGCTGAAGCTTTCTTT. Its translation is CASSVAAGAEAFF.

The sample holds a few counts of this clonotype. The chain uses TRBV20-1 and TRBJ2-5; D gene uncertain. The CDR3 loop spans 13 amino acids. V lost 3 bases, J lost 4 bases, and 12 bases lay in between. The germline V gene has CDR1 DFQATT and CDR2 SNEGSKA (reference sequence). CDR3 sequence reads: CSASVALGETQYF. The CDR3 nucleotides are TGCAGTGCTAGTGTGGCACTGGGAGAGACCCAGTACTTC.

This clonotype was seen a few times. The V call is TRBV9, the J call TRBJ2-3, with D possibly TRBD1 on 6 matching bases. V dropped 2 bases and J dropped 5 bases, with 12 bases sitting between them. This CDR3 is 14 amino acids long. Germline V gene sequence: CDR1 SGDLS, CDR2 YYNGEE. The CDR3 DNA reads TGTGCCAGCAGCGTTGGTTTCAGGGGAGATACGCAGTATTTT. Encoded protein: CASSVGFRGDTQYF. Full variable domain (rest looked up from reference TRBV9 and TRBJ2-3): DSGVTQTPKHLITATGQRVTLRCSPRSGDLSVYWYQQSLDQGLQFLIQYYNGEERAKGNILERFSAQQFPDLHSELNLSSLELGDSALYFCASSVGFRGDTQYFGPGTRLTVL.